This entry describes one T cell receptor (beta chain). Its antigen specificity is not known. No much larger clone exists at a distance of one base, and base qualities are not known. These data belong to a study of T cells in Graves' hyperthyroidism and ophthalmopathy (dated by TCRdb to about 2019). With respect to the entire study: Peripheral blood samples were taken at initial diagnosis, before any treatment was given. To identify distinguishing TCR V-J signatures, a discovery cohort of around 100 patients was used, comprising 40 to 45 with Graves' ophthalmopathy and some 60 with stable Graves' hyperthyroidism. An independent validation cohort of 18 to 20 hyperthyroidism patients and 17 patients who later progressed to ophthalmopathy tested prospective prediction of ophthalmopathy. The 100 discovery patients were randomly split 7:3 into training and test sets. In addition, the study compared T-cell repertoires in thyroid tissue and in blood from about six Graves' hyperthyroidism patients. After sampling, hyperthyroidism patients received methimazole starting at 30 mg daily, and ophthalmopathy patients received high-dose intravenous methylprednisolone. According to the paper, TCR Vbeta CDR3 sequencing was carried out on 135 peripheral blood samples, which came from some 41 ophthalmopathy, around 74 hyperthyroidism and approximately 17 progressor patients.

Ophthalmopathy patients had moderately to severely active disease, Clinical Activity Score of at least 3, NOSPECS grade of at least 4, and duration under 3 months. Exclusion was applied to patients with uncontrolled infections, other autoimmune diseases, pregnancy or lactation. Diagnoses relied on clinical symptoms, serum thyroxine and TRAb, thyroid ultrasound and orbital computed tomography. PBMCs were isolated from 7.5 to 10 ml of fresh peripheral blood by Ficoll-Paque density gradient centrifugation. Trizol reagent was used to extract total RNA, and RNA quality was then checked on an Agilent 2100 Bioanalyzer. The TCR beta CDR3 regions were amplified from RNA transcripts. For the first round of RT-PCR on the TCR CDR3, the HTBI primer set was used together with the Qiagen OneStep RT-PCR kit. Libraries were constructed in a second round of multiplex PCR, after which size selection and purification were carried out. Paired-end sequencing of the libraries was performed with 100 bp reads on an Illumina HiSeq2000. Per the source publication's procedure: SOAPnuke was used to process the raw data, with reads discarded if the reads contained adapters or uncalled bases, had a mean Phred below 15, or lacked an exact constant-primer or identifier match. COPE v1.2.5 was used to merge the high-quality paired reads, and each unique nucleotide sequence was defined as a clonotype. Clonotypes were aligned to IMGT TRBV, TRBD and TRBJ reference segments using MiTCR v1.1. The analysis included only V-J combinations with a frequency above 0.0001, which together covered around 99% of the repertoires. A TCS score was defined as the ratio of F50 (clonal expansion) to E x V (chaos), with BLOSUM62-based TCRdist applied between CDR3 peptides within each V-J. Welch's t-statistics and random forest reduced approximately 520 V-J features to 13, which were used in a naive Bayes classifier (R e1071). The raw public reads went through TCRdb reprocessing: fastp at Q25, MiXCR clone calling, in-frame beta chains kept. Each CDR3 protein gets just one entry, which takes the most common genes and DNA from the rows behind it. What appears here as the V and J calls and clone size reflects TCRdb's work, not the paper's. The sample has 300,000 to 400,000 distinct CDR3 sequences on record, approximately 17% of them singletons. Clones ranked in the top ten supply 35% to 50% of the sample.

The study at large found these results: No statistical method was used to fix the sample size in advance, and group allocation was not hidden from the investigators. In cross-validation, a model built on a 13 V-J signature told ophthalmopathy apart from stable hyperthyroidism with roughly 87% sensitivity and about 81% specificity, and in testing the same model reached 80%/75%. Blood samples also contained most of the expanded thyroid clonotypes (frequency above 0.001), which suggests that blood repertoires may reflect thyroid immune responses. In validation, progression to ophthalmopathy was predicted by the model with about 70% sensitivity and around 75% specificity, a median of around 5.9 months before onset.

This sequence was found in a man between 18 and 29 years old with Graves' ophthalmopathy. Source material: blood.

At the DNA level, the sequence is TGTGCCACTCGGCCGACAGGGGAAAATGGCTACACCTTC. This is translated as CATRPTGENGYTF. Rearrangement joined TRBV15 to TRBJ1-2, with 8 junctional bases fitting TRBD1. In the germline V gene (reference sequence), CDR1 corresponds to LNHNV and CDR2 to YYDKDF. The germline V and J ends show losses of 9 bases and 6 bases respectively, and no gene match explains 9 bases of the junction. Reading from cysteine to phenylalanine, the CDR3 counts 13 amino acids. Kept here is only the CDR3 DNA, which spans 39 bases and is read in frame from base 1.